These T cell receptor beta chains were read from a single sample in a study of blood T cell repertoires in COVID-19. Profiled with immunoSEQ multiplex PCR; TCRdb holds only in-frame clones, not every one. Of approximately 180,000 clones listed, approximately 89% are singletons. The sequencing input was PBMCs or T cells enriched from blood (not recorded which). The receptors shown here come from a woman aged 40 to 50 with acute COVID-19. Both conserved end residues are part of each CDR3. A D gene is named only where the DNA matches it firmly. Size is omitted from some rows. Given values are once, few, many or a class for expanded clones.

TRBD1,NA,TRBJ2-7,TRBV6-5,CASRPFDREYGQYF,TGTGCCAGCAGACCCTTCGACAGGGAATACGGGCAGTACTTC
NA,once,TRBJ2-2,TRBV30,CAWGLGGGTGELFF,TGTGCCTGGGGTCTCGGGGGTGGCACCGGGGAGCTGTTTTTT
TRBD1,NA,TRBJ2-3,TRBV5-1,CASSPRPGQGKPDTQYF,TGCGCCAGCAGCCCCCGGCCGGGACAGGGTAAGCCAGATACGCAGTATTTT
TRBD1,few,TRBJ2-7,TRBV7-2,CASSLNQGAVLEQYF,TGTGCCAGCAGCTTAAACCAGGGGGCGGTTCTCGAGCAGTACTTC
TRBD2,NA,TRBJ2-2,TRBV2,CASRRGLAGATGELFF,TGTGCCAGCAGGCGTGGACTAGCGGGAGCCACCGGGGAGCTGTTTTTT
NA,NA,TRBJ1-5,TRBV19,CASSIHQVNQPQHF,TGTGCCAGTAGTATTCACCAGGTCAATCAGCCCCAGCATTTT
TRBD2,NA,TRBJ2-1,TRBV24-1,CATSDSGSSYNEQFF,TGTGCCACCAGTGATAGCGGGAGCTCCTACAATGAGCAGTTCTTC
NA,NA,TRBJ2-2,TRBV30,CAWRAGEVTGELFF,TGTGCCTGGAGAGCAGGGGAAGTCACCGGGGAGCTGTTTTTT
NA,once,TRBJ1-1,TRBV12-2,CASRSVGHAEAFF,TGTGCAAGTCGCTCAGTGGGACACGCTGAAGCTTTCTTT
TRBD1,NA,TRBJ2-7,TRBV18,CASSPRDRAAGYSDEQYF,TGTGCCAGCTCACCTCGGGACAGGGCAGCGGGATACAGCGACGAGCAGTACTTC
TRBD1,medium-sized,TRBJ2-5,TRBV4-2,CASSPRDSPQETQYF,TGTGCCAGCAGCCCCCGGGACAGCCCTCAAGAGACCCAGTACTTC
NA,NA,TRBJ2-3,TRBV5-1,CASSESLSPTDTQYF,TGCGCCAGCAGCGAGTCCCTCTCCCCCACAGATACGCAGTATTTT
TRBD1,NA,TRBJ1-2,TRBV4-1,CASSQEEGAHILGYTF,TGCGCCAGCAGCCAAGAGGAGGGGGCGCACATTTTAGGCTACACCTTC
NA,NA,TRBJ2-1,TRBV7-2,CASSLARDPRGNEQFF,TGTGCCAGCAGCTTAGCGAGGGACCCCAGGGGCAATGAGCAGTTCTTC
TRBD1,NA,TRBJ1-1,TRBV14,CASSRPTGEGTEAFF,TGTGCCAGCAGCCGTCCGACAGGGGAAGGAACTGAAGCTTTCTTT
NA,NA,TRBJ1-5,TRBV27,CASSFRGSNQPQHF,TGTGCCAGCAGTTTTAGGGGTAGCAATCAGCCCCAGCATTTT
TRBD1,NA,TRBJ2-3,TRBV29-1,CSVEGGQAVADTQYF,TGCAGCGTTGAAGGGGGACAGGCTGTTGCAGATACGCAGTATTTT
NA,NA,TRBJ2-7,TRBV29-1,CSAQGGGSYEQYF,TGCAGCGCCCAAGGGGGGGGCTCCTACGAGCAGTACTTC
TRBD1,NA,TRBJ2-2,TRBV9,CASSGRQGETGELFF,TGTGCCAGCAGCGGGCGACAGGGGGAAACCGGGGAGCTGTTTTTT
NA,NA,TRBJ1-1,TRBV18,CASSIQGATEAFF,TGTGCCAGCTCAATACAGGGAGCCACTGAAGCTTTCTTT
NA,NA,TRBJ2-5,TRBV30,CAWSVRQRETQYF,TGTGCCTGGAGTGTACGCCAGCGGGAGACCCAGTACTTC
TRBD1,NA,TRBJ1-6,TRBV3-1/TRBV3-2,CASSISTGVGSPLHF,TGTGCCAGCAGCATATCGACAGGGGTAGGTTCACCCCTCCACTTT
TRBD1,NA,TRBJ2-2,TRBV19,CASSMTGAGELFF,TGTGCCAGTAGTATGACAGGGGCCGGGGAGCTGTTTTTT
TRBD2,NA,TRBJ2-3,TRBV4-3,CASSQSGGIADTQYF,TGCGCCAGCAGCCAGAGCGGGGGGATTGCAGATACGCAGTATTTT
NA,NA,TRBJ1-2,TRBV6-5,CASRGETGYGYTF,TGTGCCAGCAGAGGAGAGACAGGCTATGGCTACACCTTC
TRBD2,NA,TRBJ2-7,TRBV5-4,CASSLAVAGGPYEQYF,TGTGCCAGCAGCTTGGCCGTTGCGGGAGGGCCCTACGAGCAGTACTTC